The 27 T cell receptor beta chains given below trace back to one sample, sequenced in a study of blood T cell repertoires in COVID-19 (dated by TCRdb to 2019 to 2021). The protocol used for the library was the immunoSEQ multiplex PCR assay. TCRdb holds this immuneACCESS table with in-frame rearrangements only. Some clones are missing; in checked studies, unresolved V genes explain under half, and the rest has no known cause. This sample holds around 200,000 clones; around 82% were observed only once. Less than 7% of the sample comes from the top ten. Input material: peripheral blood. The receptor source for this set is a woman aged 70-85 years with acute or convalescent COVID-19.

The rearrangement uses TRBV19 and TRBJ2-3; 9 bases match TRBD1. In germline, CDR1 is LNHDA, CDR2 SQIVND (reference sequence). Unmatched junction bases numbered 5, after V lost 5 bases and J lost 2 bases. CDR3 size: 15 residues. The chain's CDR3 is CASSETGGFTDTQYF. Here the CDR3 DNA reads TGTGCCAGTAGTGAGACAGGGGGTTTCACAGATACGCAGTATTTT.

The chain is built from TRBV15 and TRBJ2-5; TRBD1 might be the D (6 bases). V dropped 1 base and J dropped 1 base, with 13 bases sitting between them. Germline V CDR1 and CDR2: LNHNV, YYDKDF (reference sequence). The CDR3 loop spans 16 amino acids. The CDR3 loop is CATSRVHGGLQETQYF. The CDR3 region has the DNA TGTGCCACCAGCAGAGTTCATGGGGGCCTCCAAGAGACCCAGTACTTC.

The chain joins TRBV19 to TRBJ2-7; 7 bases agree with TRBD1. J was trimmed by 5 bases and V by 4 bases; bases with no gene match: 5. The CDR3 is 13 amino acids. Germline V CDR1 and CDR2: LNHDA, SQIVND (reference sequence). The CDR3 sequence is CASSTGQANEQYF. CDR3 coding DNA: TGTGCCAGTAGTACCGGACAGGCTAACGAGCAGTACTTC.

The rearrangement uses TRBV6-5 and TRBJ1-3; the D is unclear. The germline V gene encodes CDR1 MNHEY and CDR2 SVGAGI. Trimming pared 5 bases from V and 0 bases from J, leaving 11 bases between. There are 15 residues in the CDR3. In nucleotides, the CDR3 is TGTGCCAGCAGTCCCGGGAGGGCCTCTGGAAACACCATATATTTT. Encoded protein: CASSPGRASGNTIYF.

This chain uses TRBV7-9 with TRBJ1-2, with 7 bases aligning to TRBD1. Germline V gives CDR1 SEHNR, CDR2 FQNEAQ (reference sequence). CDR3 size: 13 residues. V shed 6 bases, J shed 6 bases, and the junction held 7 bases outside the gene matches. The CDR3 spells CASSFGQENGYTF. The CDR3 DNA reads TGTGCCAGCAGTTTCGGACAGGAAAATGGCTACACCTTC.

The CDR3 loop is CASSGGQTSQPQHF. CDR3 bases: TGTGCCAGCTCCGGCGGGCAGACTAGTCAGCCCCAGCATTTT. V gene TRBV18 combines with J gene TRBJ1-5; D gene uncertain. This CDR3 comprises 14 residues. The germline gives CDR1 KGHSH, CDR2 LQKENI. Trimming left V 6 bases short and J 6 bases short, with 15 bases between.

CDR3 nucleotides: TGTGCCTGGAGTGTGGGAGGGTCTAACACCGGGGAGCTGTTTTTT. This sequence encodes CAWSVGGSNTGELFF. This chain links TRBV30 with TRBJ2-2; the match to TRBD2 covers 7 bases. After removal of 0 bases from V and 2 bases from J, the junction contained 3 bases not matched to a gene. Germline V gives CDR1 GTSNPN, CDR2 SVGIG (reference sequence). This CDR3 contains 15 residues. The variable domain in full, completed from reference TRBV30 and TRBJ2-2, reads SQTIHQWPATLVQPVGSPLSLECTVEGTSNPNLYWYRQAAGRGLQLLFYSVGIGQISSEVPQNLSASRPQDRQFILSSKKLLLSDSGFYLCAWSVGGSNTGELFFGEGSRLTVL.

This chain connects TRBV7-2 to TRBJ2-3; TRBD1 is a possible D gene (5 bases). Germline CDR1 and CDR2: SGHTA and FQGNSA. V was clipped by 2 bases and J by 8 bases, with 14 bases between them. This CDR3 has 14 amino acids. CDR3 sequence: CASSLLQVDGTQYF. In DNA form, the CDR3 reads TGTGCCAGCAGCTTATTACAGGTTGATGGTACGCAGTATTTT.

The chain has TRBV28 and TRBJ1-6; TRBD1 aligns across 9 bases. CDR3 size: 16 residues. Trimming removed 6 bases from V and 8 bases from J; junction bases left unmatched: 11. Per germline, CDR1 MDHEN and CDR2 SYDVKM. The CDR3: CASSSATGGIYSPLHF. The CDR3 DNA reads TGTGCCAGCAGCTCCGCGACAGGGGGAATTTATTCACCCCTCCACTTT.

The chain couples TRBV3-1 (or the pseudogene TRBV3-2) to TRBJ1-2; the D is unclear. V lost 0 bases and J 2 bases, leaving 4 bases between the germline ends. Germline values: CDR1 LGHDT, CDR2 YNNKEL (reference sequence). This CDR3 contains 13 residues. The CDR3, as DNA: TGTGCCAGCAGCCAAGAACTGAACTATGGCTACACCTTC. As protein: CASSQELNYGYTF.

The chain couples TRBV7-8 to TRBJ2-7, with D perhaps matching TRBD2 (6 bases). The CDR3 sequence is 16 residues long. With 1 base removed from V and 6 bases from J, the gap between germline ends came to 19 bases. Germline V gives CDR1 SGHVS, CDR2 FQNEAQ. The CDR3 DNA follows: TGTGCCAGCAGCTTAGATTGGGGGAGGTCCCAGGGCGAGCAGTACTTC. It codes for CASSLDWGRSQGEQYF.

This chain joins TRBV2 and TRBJ2-7; TRBD1 agrees at 7 bases. Germline V gene sequence: CDR1 SNHLY, CDR2 FYNNEI. The J segment lost 5 bases and the V segment lost 5 bases, leaving 24 bases of the junction unmatched. The CDR3 consists of 19 residues. CDR3 loop: CASSSMHRDSGRFANEQYF. The DNA for the CDR3 is TGTGCCAGCAGTTCTATGCACCGGGACAGTGGACGGTTCGCAAACGAGCAGTACTTC.

V gene TRBV28 combines with J gene TRBJ1-1; D gene uncertain. V lost 2 bases to trimming and J lost 10 bases, with 11 bases between them. This CDR3 contains 12 residues. Germline lookup yields CDR1 MDHEN and CDR2 SYDVKM. The CDR3 bases are TGTGCCAGCAGTTTAGTCGGGTTCGGAGCTTTCTTT. Protein product: CASSLVGFGAFF.

The gene calls are TRBV28 and TRBJ2-1; 8 bases are a match to TRBD1. The CDR3 has 16 residues. The V and J ends lost 6 bases and 6 bases, in that order; junction bases with no gene match: 13. In germline, CDR1 is MDHEN, CDR2 SYDVKM. CDR3: CASSLQGGALFNEQFF. The CDR3 coding sequence is TGTGCCAGCAGCCTACAGGGGGGAGCCCTTTTCAATGAGCAGTTCTTC. Looking up the rest from reference TRBV28 and TRBJ2-1 gives the full variable domain: DVKVTQSSRYLVKRTGEKVFLECVQDMDHENMFWYRQDPGLGLRLIYFSYDVKMKEKGDIPEGYSVSREKKERFSLILESASTNQTSMYLCASSLQGGALFNEQFFGPGTRLTVL.

V and J are TRBV30 and TRBJ1-5; unclear D gene. Trimming shortened V by 0 bases and J by 5 bases, and 11 bases separated the two germline ends. The CDR3 spans 14 residues. CDR1 is GTSNPN, CDR2 SVGIG, per germline (reference sequence). CDR3 in amino acids: CAWSVTQRYQPQHF. The CDR3 DNA reads as TGTGCCTGGAGTGTAACTCAACGTTATCAGCCCCAGCATTTT.

This clone was picked up a small number of times. The gene calls are TRBV30 and TRBJ2-4; 7 bases align to TRBD1. Germline V lookup: CDR1 GTSNPN, CDR2 SVGIG (reference sequence). The CDR3 length is 15 residues. Trimming removed 3 bases from V and 0 bases from J; junction bases left unmatched: 5. CDR3 region: CAWSEGQLAKNIQYF. CDR3 in DNA: TGTGCCTGGAGCGAGGGACAGTTAGCCAAAAACATTCAGTACTTC. The full variable domain, rest sourced from reference TRBV30 and TRBJ2-4, is SQTIHQWPATLVQPVGSPLSLECTVEGTSNPNLYWYRQAAGRGLQLLFYSVGIGQISSEVPQNLSASRPQDRQFILSSKKLLLSDSGFYLCAWSEGQLAKNIQYFGAGTRLSVL.

The rearrangement links TRBV30 to TRBJ1-2, with 10 positions matching TRBD1. The CDR3 runs 14 residues. The J segment lost 8 bases and the V segment lost 4 bases, leaving 10 bases of the junction unmatched. The germline gives CDR1 GTSNPN, CDR2 SVGIG (reference sequence). The CDR3 region is CAWTKGTGETGYTF. CDR3 in DNA: TGTGCCTGGACGAAAGGGACAGGGGAGACCGGCTACACCTTC.

The chain carries TRBV2 and TRBJ1-4, with unresolved D. Trimming stripped 4 bases from V and 2 bases from J, with 8 bases between. Germline values: CDR1 SNHLY, CDR2 FYNNEI. CDR3 length: 14 amino acids. The DNA of the CDR3 is TGTGCCAGCAGTGGACTCGGGACTAATGAAAAACTGTTTTTT. It yields the protein CASSGLGTNEKLFF.

The rearrangement links TRBV5-1 to TRBJ1-4, with a possible D match to TRBD1 (5 bases). Germline V lookup: CDR1 SGHRS, CDR2 YFSETQ. V lost 4 bases, J lost 5 bases, and 15 bases lay in between. This CDR3 comprises 15 residues. DNA for the CDR3: TGCGCCAGCAGCCCCTTCCAGGGTGCAAATGAAAAACTGTTTTTT. It specifies CASSPFQGANEKLFF.

The rearrangement uses TRBV6-1 and TRBJ1-2; D perhaps matches TRBD1 (6 bases). V gave up 2 bases and J gave up 8 bases, with 12 bases separating them. CDR1 and CDR2 (germline): MNHNS, SASEGT. The length of the CDR3 is 13 residues. CDR3 amino acids: CASSETGSRGYTF. The CDR3 region has the DNA TGTGCCAGCAGTGAAACAGGGAGCCGCGGCTACACCTTC.

The chain couples TRBV27 to TRBJ2-3, with a tentative D call TRBD2 (5 bases). The germline V gene encodes CDR1 MNHEY and CDR2 SMNVEV (reference sequence). The CDR3 has 15 residues. The V gene lost 5 bases and the J gene lost 7 bases, with 19 bases spanning the gap. CDR3 residues: CASSALDSRMNTQYF. The CDR3 DNA sequence: TGTGCCAGCAGTGCCCTGGACTCCCGAATGAATACGCAGTATTTT.

The chain employs TRBV27 and TRBJ2-3, with 8 positions matching TRBD2. The germline CDR1 and CDR2 sequences are MNHEY and SMNVEV (reference sequence). CDR3 length equals 14 residues. Trimming at V came to 6 bases and at J to 2 bases, leaving 4 bases not matched to a gene. CDR3 sequence: CASRAGVFTDTQYF. CDR3 in DNA: TGTGCCAGCAGAGCGGGAGTCTTCACAGATACGCAGTATTTT.

This chain uses TRBV18 with TRBJ1-3; no reliable D call. CDR3 length: 16 residues. Trimming removed 1 base at V and 0 bases at J, with 10 bases between. The germline CDR1 and CDR2 sequences are KGHSH and LQKENI. The CDR3 sequence: CASSPQLSLSGNTIYF. DNA of the CDR3: TGTGCCAGCTCACCACAGCTTTCCCTCTCTGGAAACACCATATATTTT.

The chain is built from TRBV29-1 and TRBJ1-1; TRBD1 agrees at 7 bases. The CDR3 consists of 14 residues. The V and J ends lost 7 bases and 0 bases, in that order; junction bases with no gene match: 8. Germline assignment: CDR1 SQVTM and CDR2 ANQGSEA. Here the CDR3 reads CSAFGGQVNTEAFF. CDR3 DNA: TGCAGCGCCTTCGGTGGACAGGTGAACACTGAAGCTTTCTTT. The full variable domain, completed using reference TRBV29-1 and TRBJ1-1, is SAVISQKPSRDICQRGTSLTIQCQVDSQVTMMFWYRQQPGQSLTLIATANQGSEATYESGFVIDKFPISRPNLTFSTLTVSNMSPEDSSIYLCSAFGGQVNTEAFFGQGTRLTVV.

This chain joins TRBV7-8 and TRBJ1-1; D is unclear. Germline-derived CDR1 and CDR2 are SGHVS and FQNEAQ. V was shortened by 5 bases and J by 3 bases, with 16 bases between the two germline ends. The CDR3 sequence is 15 residues long. The CDR3: CASSPAAGLDTEAFF. DNA for the CDR3: TGTGCCAGCAGCCCAGCGGCAGGCTTGGACACTGAAGCTTTCTTT.

The chain employs TRBV2 and TRBJ2-2; possible D gene TRBD1, 6 bases. CDR3 length: 13 residues. V was trimmed by 8 bases and J by 7 bases, leaving 14 bases between them. Germline V gene sequence: CDR1 SNHLY, CDR2 FYNNEI. CDR3 in amino acids: CASVQGLDGELFF. DNA of the CDR3: TGTGCCAGCGTTCAGGGGCTGGACGGGGAGCTGTTTTTT.

This clone showed up just once. The genes are TRBV19 and TRBJ2-1; TRBD1 agrees at 10 bases. V lost 4 bases to trimming and J lost 7 bases; unmatched junction nucleotides: 10. Per the germline V gene, CDR1 is LNHDA and CDR2 is SQIVND (reference sequence). The CDR3 loop spans 16 amino acids. The DNA of the CDR3 is TGTGCCAGTAGTAAAAGGGGGACAGGGGATGTGAATGAGCAGTTCTTC. Protein sequence: CASSKRGTGDVNEQFF.